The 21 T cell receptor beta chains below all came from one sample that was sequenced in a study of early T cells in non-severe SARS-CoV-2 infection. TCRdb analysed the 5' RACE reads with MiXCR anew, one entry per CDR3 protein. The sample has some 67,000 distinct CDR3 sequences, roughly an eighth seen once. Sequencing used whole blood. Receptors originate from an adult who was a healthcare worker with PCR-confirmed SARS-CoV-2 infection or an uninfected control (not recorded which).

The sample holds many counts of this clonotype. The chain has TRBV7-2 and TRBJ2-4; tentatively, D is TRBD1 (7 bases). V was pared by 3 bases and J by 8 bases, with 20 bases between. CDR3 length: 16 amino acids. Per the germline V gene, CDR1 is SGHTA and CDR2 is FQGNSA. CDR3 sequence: CASSLGLGTVVDIQYF. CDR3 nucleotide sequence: TGTGCCAGCAGCTTGGGACTCGGGACAGTTGTGGACATTCAGTACTTC.

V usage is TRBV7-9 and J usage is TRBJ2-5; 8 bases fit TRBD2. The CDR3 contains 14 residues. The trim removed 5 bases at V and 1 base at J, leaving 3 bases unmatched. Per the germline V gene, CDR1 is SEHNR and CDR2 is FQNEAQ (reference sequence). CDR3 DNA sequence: TGTGCCAGCAGCCAACTAGCGGCCCAAGAGACCCAGTACTTC. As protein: CASSQLAAQETQYF.

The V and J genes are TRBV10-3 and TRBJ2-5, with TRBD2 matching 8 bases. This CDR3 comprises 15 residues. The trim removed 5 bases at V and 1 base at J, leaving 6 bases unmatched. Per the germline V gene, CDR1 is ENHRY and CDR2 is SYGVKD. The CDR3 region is CAISSTGGTQETQYF. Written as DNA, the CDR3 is TGTGCCATCAGTTCTACGGGGGGGACCCAAGAGACCCAGTACTTC.

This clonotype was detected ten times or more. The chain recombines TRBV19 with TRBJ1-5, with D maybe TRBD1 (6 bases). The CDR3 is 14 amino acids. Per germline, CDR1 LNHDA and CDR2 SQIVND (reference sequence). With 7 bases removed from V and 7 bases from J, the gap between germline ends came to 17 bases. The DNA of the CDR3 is TGTGCCAGTATCTCTAGGGGGAGGGACCAGCCCCAGCATTTT. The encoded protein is CASISRGRDQPQHF.

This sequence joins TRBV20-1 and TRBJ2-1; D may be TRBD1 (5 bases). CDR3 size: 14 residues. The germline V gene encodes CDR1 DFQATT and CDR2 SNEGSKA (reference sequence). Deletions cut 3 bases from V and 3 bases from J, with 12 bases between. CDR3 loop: CSASQEGDYNEQFF. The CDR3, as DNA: TGCAGTGCTAGCCAAGAAGGGGACTACAATGAGCAGTTCTTC.

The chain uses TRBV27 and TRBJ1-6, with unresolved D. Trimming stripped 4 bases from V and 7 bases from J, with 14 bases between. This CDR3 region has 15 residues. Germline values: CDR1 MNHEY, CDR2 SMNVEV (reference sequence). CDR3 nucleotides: TGTGCCAGCAGTTCCCTTGAGGGTTGGAATTCACCCCTCCACTTT. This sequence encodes CASSSLEGWNSPLHF.

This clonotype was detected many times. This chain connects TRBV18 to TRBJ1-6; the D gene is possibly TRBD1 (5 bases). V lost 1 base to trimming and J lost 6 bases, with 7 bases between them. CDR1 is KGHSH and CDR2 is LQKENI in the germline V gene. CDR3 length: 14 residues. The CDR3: CASSPQGANSPLHF. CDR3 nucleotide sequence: TGTGCCAGCTCACCACAAGGGGCTAATTCACCCCTCCACTTT.

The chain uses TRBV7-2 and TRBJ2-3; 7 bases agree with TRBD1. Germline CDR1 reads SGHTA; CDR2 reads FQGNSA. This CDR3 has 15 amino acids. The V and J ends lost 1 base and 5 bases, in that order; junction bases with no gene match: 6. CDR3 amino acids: CASSLGGQAQDTQYF. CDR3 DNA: TGTGCCAGCAGCTTAGGCGGACAGGCGCAAGATACGCAGTATTTT.

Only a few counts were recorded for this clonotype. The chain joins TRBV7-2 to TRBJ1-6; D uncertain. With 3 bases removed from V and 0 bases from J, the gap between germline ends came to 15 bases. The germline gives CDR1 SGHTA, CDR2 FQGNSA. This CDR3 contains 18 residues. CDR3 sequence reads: CASSFRMAKLSYNSPLHF. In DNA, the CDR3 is TGTGCCAGCAGCTTTCGCATGGCTAAACTCTCCTATAATTCACCCCTCCACTTT.

In DNA, the CDR3 is TGTGCCAGCAGTTACGACAGGGGTTTGGCTGAAGCTTTCTTT. Its protein product is CASSYDRGLAEAFF. This chain uses TRBV6-2 or TRBV6-3 with TRBJ1-1; the match to TRBD1 covers 8 bases. The V and J ends lost 2 bases and 6 bases, in that order; junction bases with no gene match: 5. This CDR3 contains 14 residues. Looked up from germline, CDR1 is MNHEY and CDR2 is SVGEGT.

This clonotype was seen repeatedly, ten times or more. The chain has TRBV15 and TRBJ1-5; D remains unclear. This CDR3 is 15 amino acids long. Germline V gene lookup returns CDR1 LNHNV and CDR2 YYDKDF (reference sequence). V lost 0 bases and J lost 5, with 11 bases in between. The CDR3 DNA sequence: TGTGCCACCAGCAGAGAGAACGGCGCAGATCAGCCCCAGCATTTT. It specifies CATSRENGADQPQHF.

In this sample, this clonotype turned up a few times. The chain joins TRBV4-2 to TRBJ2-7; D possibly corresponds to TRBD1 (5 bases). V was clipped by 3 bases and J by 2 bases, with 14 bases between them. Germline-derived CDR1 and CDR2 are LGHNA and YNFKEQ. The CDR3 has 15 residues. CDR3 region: CASSQVDSAPYEQYF. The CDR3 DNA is TGTGCCAGCAGCCAGGTAGACAGTGCGCCCTACGAGCAGTACTTC.

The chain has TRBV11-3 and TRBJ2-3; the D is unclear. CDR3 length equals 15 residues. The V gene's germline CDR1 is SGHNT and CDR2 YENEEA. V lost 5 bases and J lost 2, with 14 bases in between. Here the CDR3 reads CASSRGRRDTDTQYF. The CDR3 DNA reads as TGTGCCAGCAGCCGTGGCCGTAGGGACACAGATACGCAGTATTTT. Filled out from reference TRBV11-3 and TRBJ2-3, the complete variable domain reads EAGVVQSPRYKIIEKKQPVAFWCNPISGHNTLYWYLQNLGQGPELLIRYENEEAVDDSQLPKDRFSAERLKGVDSTLKIQPAELGDSAVYLCASSRGRRDTDTQYFGPGTRLTVL.

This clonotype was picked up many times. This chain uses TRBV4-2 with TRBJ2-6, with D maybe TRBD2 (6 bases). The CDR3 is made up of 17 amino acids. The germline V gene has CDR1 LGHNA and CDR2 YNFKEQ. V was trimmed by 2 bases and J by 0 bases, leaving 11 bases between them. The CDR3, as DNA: TGTGCCAGCAGCCAACGTGGGGGGAGCTCTGGGGCCAACGTCCTGACTTTC. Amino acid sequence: CASSQRGGSSGANVLTF.

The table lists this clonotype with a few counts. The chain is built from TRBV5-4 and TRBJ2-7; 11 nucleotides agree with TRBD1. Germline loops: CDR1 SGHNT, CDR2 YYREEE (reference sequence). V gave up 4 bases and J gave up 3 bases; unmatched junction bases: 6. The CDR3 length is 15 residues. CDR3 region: CASSGGQGANYEQYF. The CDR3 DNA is TGTGCCAGCAGCGGTGGACAGGGGGCCAACTACGAGCAGTACTTC.

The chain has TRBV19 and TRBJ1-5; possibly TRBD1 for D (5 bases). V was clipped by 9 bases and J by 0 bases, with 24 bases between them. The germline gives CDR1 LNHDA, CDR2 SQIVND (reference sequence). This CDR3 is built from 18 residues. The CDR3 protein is CASISTSRGLSSNQPQHF. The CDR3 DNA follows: TGTGCCAGCATATCCACATCGAGGGGACTTAGTAGCAATCAGCCCCAGCATTTT.

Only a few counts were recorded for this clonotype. In nucleotides, the CDR3 is TGCGCCAGCAGCCCGGGAAGGGGGCGCGCGGACACCGGGGAGCTGTTTTTT. Protein product: CASSPGRGRADTGELFF. V is TRBV5-1 and J is TRBJ2-2; TRBD1 agrees at 7 bases. From germline, CDR1 is SGHRS and CDR2 YFSETQ. The CDR3 consists of 17 residues. V lost 4 bases, J lost 3 bases, and 12 bases stayed unmatched. Full variable domain (remainder filled in from reference TRBV5-1 and TRBJ2-2): KAGVTQTPRYLIKTRGQQVTLSCSPISGHRSVSWYQQTPGQGLQFLFEYFSETQRNKGNFPGRFSGRQFSNSRSEMNVSTLELGDSALYLCASSPGRGRADTGELFFGEGSRLTVL.

CDR3: CASSRGLEETQYF. The CDR3 coding sequence is TGTGCCAGCAGCCGCGGACTAGAAGAGACCCAGTACTTC. The chain joins TRBV7-2 to TRBJ2-5; the match to TRBD2 covers 7 bases. This CDR3 has 13 residues. The germline gives CDR1 SGHTA, CDR2 FQGNSA. The trim removed 5 bases at V and 3 bases at J, leaving 3 bases unmatched.

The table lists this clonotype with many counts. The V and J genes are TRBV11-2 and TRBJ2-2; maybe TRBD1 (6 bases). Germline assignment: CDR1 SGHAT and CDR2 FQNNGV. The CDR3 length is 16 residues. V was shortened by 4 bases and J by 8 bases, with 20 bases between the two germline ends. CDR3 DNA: TGTGCCAGCAGCTCACAGGGCCCCCGCGGTAGAGGGGAGCTGTTTTTT. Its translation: CASSSQGPRGRGELFF.

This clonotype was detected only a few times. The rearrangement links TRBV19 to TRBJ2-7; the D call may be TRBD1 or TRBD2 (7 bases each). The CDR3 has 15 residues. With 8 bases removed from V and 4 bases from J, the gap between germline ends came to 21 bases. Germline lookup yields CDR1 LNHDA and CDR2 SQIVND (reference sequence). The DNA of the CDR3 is TGTGCCAGTGCCGGTGCGGGGGACAGAGGTTACGAGCAGTACTTC. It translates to CASAGAGDRGYEQYF.

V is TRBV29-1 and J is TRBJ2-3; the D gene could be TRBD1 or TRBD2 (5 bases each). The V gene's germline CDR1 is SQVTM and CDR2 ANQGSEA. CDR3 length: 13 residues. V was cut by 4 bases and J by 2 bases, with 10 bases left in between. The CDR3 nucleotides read TGCAGCGTTGGGTTGGGGACCACAGATACGCAGTATTTT. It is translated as CSVGLGTTDTQYF.